This T cell receptor beta chain comes out of a study of graft-versus-host responses after intestinal transplantation. Study-wide background: Tacrolimus and steroids were given for three to four years to all recipients after anti-thymocyte globulin induction.

Repertoires were generated with immunoSEQ multiplex PCR, while TCRdb's copy carries only in-frame clones and drops some. The sample lists tens of thousands of clones; around 76% were seen once. The V gene lost 7 bases and the J gene lost 1 base, with 7 bases spanning the gap. Germline V CDR1 and CDR2: MNHEY, SVGAGI. The length of the CDR3 is 12 residues. Processing of graft tissue released intraepithelial and lamina propria lymphocytes. The receptor was isolated from a human patient who received an intestinal transplant, so some T cells may come from the graft donor. Specimen: ileum tissue, collected 12 days after intestinal transplant. The chain joins TRBV6-5 to TRBJ1-1; weak D call: TRBD1 (6 bases). The CDR3 DNA reads as TGTGCCAGCATGGGGGCGAACACTGAAGCTTTCTTT. Its protein is CASMGANTEAFF.